This T cell receptor (beta chain) was sequenced during a study of a mutant IDH1 vaccine in newly diagnosed glioma. Time point reported: week 47, end of study. One vaccine dose held 300 ug of mutant IDH1 20-mer peptide and came with topical imiquimod. Each tumor in the donors was a new WHO grade 3 or 4 astrocytoma, IDH1-mutant and ATRX-lost. With 2 bases clipped from V and 2 bases from J, the junction kept 8 bases outside the gene matches. This CDR3 is built from 18 residues. The table lists this clone with a count of one. What it binds is not known. Some clones are missing from TCRdb's copy, which holds only in-frame ones; the method was immunoSEQ multiplex PCR. The sample has tens of thousands of clones, roughly 77% seen once.

This TCR came from a man aged 40-55 years with glioma. The rearrangement joins TRBV23-1 to TRBJ2-5; TRBD2 agrees at 13 bases. TRBV23-1 is identified as an open reading frame with a role that is uncertain. Sequencing used PBMCs, obtained from a glioma patient whose treatment included an IDH1 peptide vaccine. This CDR3 reads CASSQRTSGRVRQETQYF. CDR3 DNA sequence: TGCGCCAGCAGTCAACGGACTAGCGGGAGAGTGAGGCAAGAGACCCAGTACTTC.